What follows describes a single TCR beta chain. The read ends 3 residues early relative to the CDR3; the germline J gene fills the gap. TCRdb's table, derived via immunoSEQ multiplex PCR, lists solely in-frame clones and lacks some. The repertoire table contains some 20,000 clones. Trimming pared 2 bases from V and 0 bases from J, leaving 11 bases between. Per the germline V gene, CDR1 is SGHTA and CDR2 is FQGTGA. The CDR3 runs 16 residues. The data belong to a study of T cells in women clearing cervical HPV infection. This TCR was recovered from a woman aged 18 to 75 with a cervical HPV16 infection that either progressed to CIN3+ or cleared (not recorded which). This chain joins TRBV7-3 and TRBJ2-1, with D perhaps assigned TRBD1 or TRBD2 (5 bases each). Sequenced: blood buffy coat. The CDR3 protein is CASSLEGSSSYNEQFF. The sequenced CDR3 bases are TGTGCCAGCAGCTTAGAGGGGTCGAGCTCCTACAATGAG.